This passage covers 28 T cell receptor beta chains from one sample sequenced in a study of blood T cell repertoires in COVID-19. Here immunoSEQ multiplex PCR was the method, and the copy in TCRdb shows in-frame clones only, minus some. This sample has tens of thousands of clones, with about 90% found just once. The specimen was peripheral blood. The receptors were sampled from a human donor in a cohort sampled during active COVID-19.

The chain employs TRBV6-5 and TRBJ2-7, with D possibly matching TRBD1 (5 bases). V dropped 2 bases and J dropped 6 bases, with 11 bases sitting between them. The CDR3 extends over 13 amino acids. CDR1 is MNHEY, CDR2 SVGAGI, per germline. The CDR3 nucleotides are TGTGCCAGCAGTTACAGGGGTTCGGGCGAGCAGTACTTC. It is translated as CASSYRGSGEQYF.

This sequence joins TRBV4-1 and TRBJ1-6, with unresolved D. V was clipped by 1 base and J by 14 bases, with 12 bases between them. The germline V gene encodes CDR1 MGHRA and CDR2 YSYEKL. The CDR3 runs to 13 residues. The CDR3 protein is CASSQGRDATLHF. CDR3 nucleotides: TGCGCCAGCAGCCAAGGTCGGGATGCAACCCTCCACTTT.

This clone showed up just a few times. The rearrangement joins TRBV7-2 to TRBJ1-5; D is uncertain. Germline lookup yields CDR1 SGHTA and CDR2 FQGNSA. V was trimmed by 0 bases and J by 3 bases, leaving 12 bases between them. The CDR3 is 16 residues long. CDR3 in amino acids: CASSLALGGHNQPQHF. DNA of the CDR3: TGTGCCAGCAGCTTAGCGCTAGGAGGGCACAATCAGCCCCAGCATTTT.

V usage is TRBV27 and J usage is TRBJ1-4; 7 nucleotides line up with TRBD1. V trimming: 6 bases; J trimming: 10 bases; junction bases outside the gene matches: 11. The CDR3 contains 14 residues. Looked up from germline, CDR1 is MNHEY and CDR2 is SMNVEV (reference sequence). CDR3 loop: CASSPGTALGKLFF. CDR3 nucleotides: TGTGCCAGCAGCCCCGGGACAGCTCTAGGAAAACTGTTTTTT. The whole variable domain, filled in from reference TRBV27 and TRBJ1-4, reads EAQVTQNPRYLITVTGKKLTVTCSQNMNHEYMSWYRQDPGLGLRQIYYSMNVEVTDKGDVPEGYKVSRKEKRNFPLILESPSPNQTSLYFCASSPGTALGKLFFGSGTQLSVL.

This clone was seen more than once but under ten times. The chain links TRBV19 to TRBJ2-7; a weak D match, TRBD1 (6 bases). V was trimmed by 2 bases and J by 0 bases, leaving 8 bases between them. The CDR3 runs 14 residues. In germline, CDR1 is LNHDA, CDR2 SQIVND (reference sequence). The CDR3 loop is CASSISRGSYEQYF. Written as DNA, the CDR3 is TGTGCCAGTAGTATAAGCAGGGGCTCCTACGAGCAGTACTTC.

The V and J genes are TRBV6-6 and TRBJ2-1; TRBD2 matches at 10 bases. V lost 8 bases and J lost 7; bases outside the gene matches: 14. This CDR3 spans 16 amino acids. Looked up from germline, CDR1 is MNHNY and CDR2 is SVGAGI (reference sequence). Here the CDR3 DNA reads TGTGCCAGCGCTAGGATCGGGACTAGCGTTAGGAATGAGCAGTTCTTC. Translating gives CASARIGTSVRNEQFF.

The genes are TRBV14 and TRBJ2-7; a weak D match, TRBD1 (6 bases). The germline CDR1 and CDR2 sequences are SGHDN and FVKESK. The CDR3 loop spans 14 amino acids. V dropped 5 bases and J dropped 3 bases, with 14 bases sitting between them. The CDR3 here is CASSEGRGIYEQYF. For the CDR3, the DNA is TGTGCCAGCAGCGAGGGTAGGGGGATCTACGAGCAGTACTTC.

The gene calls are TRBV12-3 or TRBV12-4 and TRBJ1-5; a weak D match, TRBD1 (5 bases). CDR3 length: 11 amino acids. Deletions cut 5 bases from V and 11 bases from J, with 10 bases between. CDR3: CASSISGSQHF. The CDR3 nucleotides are TGTGCCAGCAGTATATCAGGGTCCCAGCATTTT.

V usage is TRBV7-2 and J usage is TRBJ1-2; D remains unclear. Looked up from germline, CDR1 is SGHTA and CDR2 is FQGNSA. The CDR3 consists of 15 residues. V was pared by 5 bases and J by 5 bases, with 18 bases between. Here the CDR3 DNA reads TGTGCCAGCAGCCTCCAGACCGGGAACTCATATGGCTACACCTTC. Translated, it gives CASSLQTGNSYGYTF.

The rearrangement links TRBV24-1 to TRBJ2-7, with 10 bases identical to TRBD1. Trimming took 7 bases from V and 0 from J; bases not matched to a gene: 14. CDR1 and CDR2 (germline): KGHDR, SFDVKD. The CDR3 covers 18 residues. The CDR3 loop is CATSPGTGDLKSSYEQYF. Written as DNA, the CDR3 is TGTGCCACCAGCCCCGGGACAGGGGACCTTAAGAGCTCCTACGAGCAGTACTTC.

DNA of the CDR3: TGTGCCAGCATCCGACGGCGGGACTCACGACACAACGAGCAGTACTTC. It is translated as CASIRRRDSRHNEQYF. V usage is TRBV6-4 and J usage is TRBJ2-7; tentative D call: TRBD2 (6 bases). Deletions cut 7 bases from V and 5 bases from J, with 24 bases between. The CDR3 is made up of 16 amino acids. CDR1 and CDR2 (germline): MRHNA, SNTAGT.

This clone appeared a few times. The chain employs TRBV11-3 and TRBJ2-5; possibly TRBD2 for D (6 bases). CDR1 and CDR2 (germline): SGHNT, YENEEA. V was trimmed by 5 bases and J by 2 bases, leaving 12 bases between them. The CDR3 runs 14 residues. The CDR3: CASSPGTLQETQYF. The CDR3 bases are TGTGCCAGCAGCCCCGGGACTTTACAAGAGACCCAGTACTTC.

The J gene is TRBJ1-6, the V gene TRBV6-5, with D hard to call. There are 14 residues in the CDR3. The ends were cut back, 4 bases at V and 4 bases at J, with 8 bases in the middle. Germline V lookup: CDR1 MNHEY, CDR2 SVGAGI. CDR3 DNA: TGTGCCAGCAGTTCCCCGGTGTATAATTCACCCCTCCACTTT. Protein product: CASSSPVYNSPLHF.

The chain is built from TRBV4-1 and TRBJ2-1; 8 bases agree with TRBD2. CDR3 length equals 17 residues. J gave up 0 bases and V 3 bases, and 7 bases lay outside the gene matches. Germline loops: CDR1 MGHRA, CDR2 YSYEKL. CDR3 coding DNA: TGCGCCAGCAGCCAGGCGGGGGGACACAGCTCCTACAATGAGCAGTTCTTC. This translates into CASSQAGGHSSYNEQFF.

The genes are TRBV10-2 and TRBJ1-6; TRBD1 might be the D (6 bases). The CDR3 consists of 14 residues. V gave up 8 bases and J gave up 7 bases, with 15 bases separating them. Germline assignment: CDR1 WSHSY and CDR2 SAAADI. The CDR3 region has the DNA TGCGCCAGCGAGGGGACGGGGACAAATTCACCCCTCCACTTT. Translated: CASEGTGTNSPLHF.

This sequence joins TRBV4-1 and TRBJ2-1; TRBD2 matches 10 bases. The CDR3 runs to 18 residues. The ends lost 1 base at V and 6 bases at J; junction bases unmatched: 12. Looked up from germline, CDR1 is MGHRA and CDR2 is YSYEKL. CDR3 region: CASSQGFLAGEGLNEQFF. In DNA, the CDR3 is TGCGCCAGCAGCCAAGGGTTTCTAGCGGGAGAAGGGCTCAATGAGCAGTTCTTC.

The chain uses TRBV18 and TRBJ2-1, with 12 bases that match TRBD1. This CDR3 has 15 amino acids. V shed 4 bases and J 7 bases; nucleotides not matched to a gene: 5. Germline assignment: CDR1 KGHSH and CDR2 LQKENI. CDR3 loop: CASSRGQGASNEQFF. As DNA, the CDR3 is TGTGCCAGCTCACGGGGACAGGGGGCATCGAATGAGCAGTTCTTC.

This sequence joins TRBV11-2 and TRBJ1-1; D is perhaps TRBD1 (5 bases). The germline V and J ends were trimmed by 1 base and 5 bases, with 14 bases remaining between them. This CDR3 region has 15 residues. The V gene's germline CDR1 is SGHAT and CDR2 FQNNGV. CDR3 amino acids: CASSLVGAYGTEAFF. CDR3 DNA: TGTGCCAGCAGCTTAGTAGGGGCCTATGGAACTGAAGCTTTCTTT.

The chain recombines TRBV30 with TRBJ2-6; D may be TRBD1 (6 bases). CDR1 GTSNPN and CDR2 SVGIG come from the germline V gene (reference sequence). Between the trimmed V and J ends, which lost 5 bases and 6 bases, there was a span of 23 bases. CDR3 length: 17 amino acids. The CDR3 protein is CAWSKDRVPMMANVLTF. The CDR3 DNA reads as TGTGCCTGGTCCAAGGACAGAGTACCGATGATGGCCAACGTCCTGACTTTC.

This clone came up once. CDR3 region: CASSPWSGTNEKLFF. The CDR3 DNA sequence: TGTGCCAGCTCACCATGGTCAGGAACTAATGAAAAACTGTTTTTT. This chain links TRBV18 with TRBJ1-4; D is unclear. Between the trimmed V and J ends, which lost 2 bases and 1 base, there was a span of 8 bases. The CDR3 consists of 15 residues. Germline V CDR1 and CDR2: KGHSH, LQKENI.

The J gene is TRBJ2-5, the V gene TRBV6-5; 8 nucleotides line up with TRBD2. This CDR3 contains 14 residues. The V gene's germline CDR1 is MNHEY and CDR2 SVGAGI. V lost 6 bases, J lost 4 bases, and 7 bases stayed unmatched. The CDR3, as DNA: TGTGCCAGCAGCGGAGCGGGAGTGGGAGAGACCCAGTACTTC. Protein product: CASSGAGVGETQYF.

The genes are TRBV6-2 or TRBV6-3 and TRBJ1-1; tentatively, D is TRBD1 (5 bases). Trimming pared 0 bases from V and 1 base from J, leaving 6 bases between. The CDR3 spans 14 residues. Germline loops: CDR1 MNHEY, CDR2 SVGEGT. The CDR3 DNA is TGTGCCAGCAGTTACTCGACAGCGAACACTGAAGCTTTCTTT. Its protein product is CASSYSTANTEAFF.

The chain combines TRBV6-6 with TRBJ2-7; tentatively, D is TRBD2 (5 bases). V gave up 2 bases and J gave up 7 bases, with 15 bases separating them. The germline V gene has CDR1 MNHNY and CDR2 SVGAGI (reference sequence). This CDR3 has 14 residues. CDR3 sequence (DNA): TGTGCCAGCAGTTACGCCGGGGATCTAAGGGAGCAGTACTTC. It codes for CASSYAGDLREQYF.

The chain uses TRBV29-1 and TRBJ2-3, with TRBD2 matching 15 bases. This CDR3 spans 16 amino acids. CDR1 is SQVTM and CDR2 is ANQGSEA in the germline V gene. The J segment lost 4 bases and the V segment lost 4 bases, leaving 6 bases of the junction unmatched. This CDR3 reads CSVGGLAGGRADTQYF. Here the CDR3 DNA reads TGCAGCGTTGGAGGACTAGCGGGGGGGCGAGCAGATACGCAGTATTTT.

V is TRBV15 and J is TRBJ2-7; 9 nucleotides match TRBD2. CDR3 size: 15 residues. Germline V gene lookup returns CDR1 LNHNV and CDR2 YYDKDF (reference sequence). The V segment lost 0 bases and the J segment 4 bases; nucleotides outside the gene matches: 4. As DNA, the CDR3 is TGTGCCACCAGCAGAGATTATAGCGGGGGATACGAGCAGTACTTC. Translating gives CATSRDYSGGYEQYF.

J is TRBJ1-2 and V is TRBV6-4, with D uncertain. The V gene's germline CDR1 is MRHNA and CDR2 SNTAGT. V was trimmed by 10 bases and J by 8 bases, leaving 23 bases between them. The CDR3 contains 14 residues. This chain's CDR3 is CATLDGRQGGGYTF. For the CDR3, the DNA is TGTGCCACCCTAGACGGCCGTCAAGGAGGGGGCTACACCTTC.

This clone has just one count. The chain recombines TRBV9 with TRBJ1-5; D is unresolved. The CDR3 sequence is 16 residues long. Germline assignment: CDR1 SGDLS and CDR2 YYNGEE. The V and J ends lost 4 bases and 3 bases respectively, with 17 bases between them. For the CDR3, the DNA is TGTGCCAGCAGCTTCACGGCGGGGTTGGTCAATCAGCCCCAGCATTTT. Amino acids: CASSFTAGLVNQPQHF.

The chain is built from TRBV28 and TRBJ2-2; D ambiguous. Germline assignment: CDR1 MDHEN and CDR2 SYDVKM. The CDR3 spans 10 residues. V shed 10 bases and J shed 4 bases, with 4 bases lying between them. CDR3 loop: CATGTGELFF. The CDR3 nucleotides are TGTGCCACCGGCACCGGGGAGCTGTTTTTT.